These T cell receptor beta chains were read from a single sample in a study of shared clonotypes between healthy human individuals. TCRdb keeps only in-frame clones here, not all; method: immunoSEQ multiplex PCR. The profile shows 2 million to 2.5 million clones, approximately 94% of them singletons. Sequencing used naive CD4+ T cells sorted from blood. The receptor set was obtained from a man aged 18 to 30 in good health. Each CDR3 is given with its conserved first and last residue. Clone sizes are given selectively: once, few, many, or a class where the clone is expanded.

>17|NA|TRBV7-2
CASSLVGGASGNQPQHF
>15|NA|TRBV2
CASSPGLALGATQYF
>13|NA|TRBV6-6
CAGAGGTYNEQFF
>15|NA|TRBV5-1
CASSLPGPNTGELFF
>15|once|TRBV6-6
CASSPRGAGYNEQFF
>9|NA|TRBV11-3
CASSLDARF
>12|NA|TRBV18
CASSVRNTEAFF
>14|NA|TRBV5-5
CASSSGQGTDTQYF
>15|NA|TRBV5-1
CASSYLTGSSYEQYF
>16|NA|TRBV7-9
CASSLFGTGGGQPQHF
>13|NA|TRBV2
CASDLQGQETQYF
>16|NA|TRBV18
CASSNRAGLGANEQFF
>17|NA|TRBV5-1
CASVPGHSSSGANVLTF
>13|NA|TRBV5-1
CASSLDSGNIQYF
>14|NA|TRBV28
CASSSPRTNEKLFF
>15|NA|TRBV5-6
CASRISGGPTDTQYF
>17|NA|TRBV21-1
CASSNPGVGYGNQPQHF
>15|NA|TRBV10-2
CASSEFRGSNQPQHF
>14|NA|TRBV9
CASSEGANTGELFF
>14|NA|TRBV6-6
CANRPGQGSYGYTF
>16|NA|TRBV5-1
CASSSGGTSGANVLTF
>13|NA|TRBV6-5
CASSYLDNSPLHF
>13|NA|TRBV6-6
CASSPSGLYGYTF
>15|NA|TRBV6-5
CASRTGGGRAYEQYF
>17|NA|TRBV5-1
CASSLLRTGPSSYEQYF
>15|NA|TRBV6-6
CASSPGLAGANEQFF
>18|NA|TRBV12-5
CASGSSSGRASGANVLTF
>16|once|TRBV6-1
CASSGRLAGVVETQYF
>12|NA|TRBV30
CAWRTNPETQYF
>15|NA|TRBV18
CASSPAQLSGNTIYF
>16|NA|TRBV5-1
CASSTVPGTGASEQFF
>15|NA|TRBV27
CASSPLDRAGNTIYF
>14|NA|TRBV6-5
CASSYRTSGGEQYF
>14|NA|TRBV11-3
CASSSTGSYNEQFF
>14|NA|TRBV12-5
CASGLGGTSGKQYF
>16|NA|TRBV2
CASKIQQGSGANVLTF